This entry lists 8 T cell receptor beta chains sequenced from one sample in a study of blood T cell repertoires in COVID-19. The table came from immunoSEQ multiplex PCR; TCRdb's copy has only in-frame clones and leaves some out. The data contain about 160,000 clones, 85% of them singletons. The material sequenced was peripheral blood. The receptors were sampled from a man aged 40-49 years with acute or convalescent COVID-19.

This chain links TRBV29-1 with TRBJ1-2, with D hard to call. Trimming stripped 2 bases from V and 4 bases from J, with 5 bases between. From germline, CDR1 is SQVTM and CDR2 ANQGSEA. The CDR3 consists of 11 residues. CDR3 sequence reads: CSVEPVYGYTF. For the CDR3, the DNA is TGCAGCGTTGAACCAGTCTATGGCTACACCTTC.

V gene TRBV5-4 combines with J gene TRBJ2-7, with 9 bases fitting TRBD1. The V and J ends lost 2 bases and 1 base, in that order; junction bases with no gene match: 4. CDR3 length equals 15 residues. Germline assignment: CDR1 SGHNT and CDR2 YYREEE (reference sequence). The CDR3 loop reads CASSFLGQGSYEQYF. The DNA for the CDR3 is TGTGCCAGCAGCTTTCTGGGACAGGGTTCCTACGAGCAGTACTTC.

V gene TRBV11-3 combines with J gene TRBJ2-1, with 9 bases aligning to TRBD1. CDR1 and CDR2 from the germline V gene are SGHNT and YENEEA. V lost 5 bases and J lost 6; bases outside the gene matches: 8. The CDR3 is 15 amino acids. The CDR3 spells CASSPNRGRGNEQFF. In DNA, the CDR3 is TGTGCCAGCAGCCCTAACAGGGGGCGCGGCAATGAGCAGTTCTTC.

The chain recombines TRBV6-5 with TRBJ1-2; 10 bases match TRBD1. Unmatched junction bases numbered 5, after V lost 0 bases and J lost 7 bases. The germline gives CDR1 MNHEY, CDR2 SVGAGI. CDR3 size: 15 residues. Written as DNA, the CDR3 is TGTGCCAGCAGTTACTCGAGGACAGGGGGTTCTGGCTACACCTTC. It codes for CASSYSRTGGSGYTF.

The V gene is TRBV30, the J gene TRBJ1-1; D is unresolved. This CDR3 has 12 amino acids. Trimming cost V 4 bases and J 8 bases, with 14 bases left between them. Germline loops: CDR1 GTSNPN, CDR2 SVGIG (reference sequence). Here the CDR3 reads CAWNLRTAEAFF. For the CDR3, the DNA is TGTGCCTGGAACCTGAGGACTGCCGAAGCTTTCTTT.

The rearrangement uses TRBV11-3 and TRBJ2-7, with TRBD1 as a possible D gene (5 bases). Trimming took off 1 base at V and 0 bases at J, with 7 bases between the two ends. The germline V gene encodes CDR1 SGHNT and CDR2 YENEEA. There are 14 residues in the CDR3. The CDR3 protein is CASSLGGGSYEQYF. CDR3 coding DNA: TGTGCCAGCAGCTTAGGGGGCGGCTCCTACGAGCAGTACTTC. Full variable domain (rest looked up from reference TRBV11-3 and TRBJ2-7): EAGVVQSPRYKIIEKKQPVAFWCNPISGHNTLYWYLQNLGQGPELLIRYENEEAVDDSQLPKDRFSAERLKGVDSTLKIQPAELGDSAVYLCASSLGGGSYEQYFGPGTRLTVT.

The chain carries TRBV10-3 and TRBJ2-2; weak D call: TRBD2 (7 bases). V lost 10 bases and J 3 bases, leaving 18 bases between the germline ends. CDR1 is ENHRY, CDR2 SYGVKD, per germline. The CDR3 is 15 residues long. CDR3 region: CATIGGGPDTGELFF. DNA of the CDR3: TGTGCCACCATAGGGGGGGGGCCTGACACCGGGGAGCTGTTTTTT.

The gene calls are TRBV5-4 and TRBJ2-7; 7 bases are a match to TRBD1. Germline CDR1 SGHNT, CDR2 YYREEE (reference sequence). Trimming cost V 4 bases and J 2 bases; bases outside gene matches: 9. The CDR3 has 15 residues. In DNA form, the CDR3 reads TGTGCCAGCAGCAACCAAGGGGGCCGGGCCTACGAGCAGTACTTC. It encodes CASSNQGGRAYEQYF.